These 31 T cell receptor beta chains share one sample of origin, sequenced in a study of monozygotic twins with inflammatory bowel disease. TCRdb re-called the 5' RACE reads and catalogs CDR3 proteins one per entry, DNA excluded. This listing includes under 200,000 distinct CDR3 sequences. The sequencing sample was made of blood. The receptor source for this set is a human donor with ulcerative colitis or Crohn's disease, or a healthy co-twin of an affected twin (not recorded which).

The rearrangement joins TRBV20-1 to TRBJ2-7; TCRdb names TRBD2, which stays unverified in the absence of DNA. Germline CDR1 reads DFQATT; CDR2 reads SNEGSKA (reference sequence). This CDR3 has 16 residues. Here the CDR3 reads CSARGGLAGGTYEQYF.

The gene calls are TRBV30 and TRBJ2-5; as DNA is missing, the TRBD2 call by TCRdb cannot be tested. Per germline, CDR1 GTSNPN and CDR2 SVGIG (reference sequence). The CDR3 has 14 amino acids. The CDR3: CAWSPGEAGVTQYF.

The rearrangement links TRBV7-9 to TRBJ2-7. Per germline, CDR1 SEHNR and CDR2 FQNEAQ (reference sequence). The CDR3 covers 14 residues. This CDR3 reads CASSLRELTYEQYF.

The chain carries TRBV19 and TRBJ1-4; with no DNA, the TCRdb D assignment of TRBD1 cannot be verified. The CDR3 spans 13 residues. CDR1 LNHDA and CDR2 SQIVND come from the germline V gene (reference sequence). CDR3 sequence: CASARDSEEKLFF.

The chain is built from TRBV30 and TRBJ2-7; the TRBD1 assignment by TCRdb is unverifiable without DNA. Germline CDR1 GTSNPN, CDR2 SVGIG (reference sequence). The CDR3 spans 14 residues. CDR3 residues: CAWSRMDRFGEQYF. The entire variable domain, with the rest obtained from reference TRBV30 and TRBJ2-7, is as follows: SQTIHQWPATLVQPVGSPLSLECTVEGTSNPNLYWYRQAAGRGLQLLFYSVGIGQISSEVPQNLSASRPQDRQFILSSKKLLLSDSGFYLCAWSRMDRFGEQYFGPGTRLTVT.

The chain couples TRBV20-1 to TRBJ1-1; checking the TCRdb D call of TRBD1 is not possible without DNA. CDR1 is DFQATT and CDR2 is SNEGSKA in the germline V gene (reference sequence). The CDR3 consists of 14 residues. This CDR3 reads CSATGGTANTEAFF.

The CDR3 protein is CASSGERGVMNTEAFF. V gene TRBV9 combines with J gene TRBJ1-1; the TRBD1 assignment by TCRdb is unverifiable without DNA. The CDR3 spans 16 residues. Germline V gene sequence: CDR1 SGDLS, CDR2 YYNGEE.

The V and J genes are TRBV19 and TRBJ2-1; TCRdb indicates TRBD1, and absent DNA this call remains unverified. This CDR3 is 16 amino acids long. Germline lookup yields CDR1 LNHDA and CDR2 SQIVND (reference sequence). This CDR3 is CASTPGAASSYNEQFF.

The gene calls are TRBV19 and TRBJ2-5; TCRdb returns TRBD1, unconfirmable since there is no DNA. The CDR3 covers 15 residues. Germline CDR1 reads LNHDA; CDR2 reads SQIVND (reference sequence). The CDR3 here is CASSIPHSSQETQYF.

The chain is built from TRBV6-2 or TRBV6-3 and TRBJ1-1; TCRdb proposes TRBD1, but this gene call is untestable without DNA. The CDR3 contains 16 residues. Germline CDR1 MNHEY, CDR2 SVGEGT. This CDR3 reads CASSTPGQGMNTEAFF.

The rearrangement uses TRBV12-3 or TRBV12-4 and TRBJ1-5; TCRdb lists TRBD1, though no DNA is available to test this call. The CDR3 runs 15 residues. CDR3 region: CASSPTTGLNQPQHF.

The CDR3 protein is CSATRLPGLLNEQYF. The chain joins TRBV20-1 to TRBJ2-7; TCRdb's D call of TRBD2 is untestable without DNA. CDR3 length: 15 amino acids. CDR1 is DFQATT, CDR2 SNEGSKA, per germline (reference sequence).

The CDR3 sequence: CSASTGGETQYF. The chain carries TRBV20-1 and TRBJ2-5; TCRdb designates TRBD1, a call that cannot be tested without DNA. Germline V gene data show CDR1 as DFQATT and CDR2 as SNEGSKA (reference sequence). CDR3 length: 12 residues.

CDR3 sequence reads: CASSSPSGSVYEQYF. The chain uses TRBV27 and TRBJ2-7; lacking DNA, the TRBD2 call made by TCRdb goes unchecked. This CDR3 has 15 residues. Germline assignment: CDR1 MNHEY and CDR2 SMNVEV (reference sequence).

The genes are TRBV5-1 and TRBJ2-7; TCRdb picks TRBD2, but there is no DNA to check that call. The CDR3 covers 14 residues. The germline CDR1 and CDR2 sequences are SGHRS and YFSETQ. The CDR3 region is CASSGGLAGYEQYF.

This chain links TRBV7-3 with TRBJ2-2; the D gene TCRdb calls, TRBD2, cannot be checked with no DNA. From germline, CDR1 is SGHTA and CDR2 FQGTGA. This CDR3 comprises 16 residues. The CDR3 sequence is CASSLRDYANTGELFF.

The V gene is TRBV11-3, the J gene TRBJ2-7; the D gene TCRdb calls, TRBD1, cannot be checked with no DNA. Germline values: CDR1 SGHNT, CDR2 YENEEA. The CDR3 has 15 amino acids. This chain's CDR3 is CASSSSGQGADEQYF.

The chain couples TRBV28 to TRBJ1-2; without DNA, the TCRdb call of TRBD1 cannot be checked. The CDR3 consists of 15 residues. Germline V gene lookup returns CDR1 MDHEN and CDR2 SYDVKM. CDR3: CASSDPGTGDYGYTF.

CDR3 protein: CASGVPAGSEQFF. The J gene is TRBJ2-1, the V gene TRBV5-1; without DNA, the TCRdb call of TRBD1 cannot be checked. The CDR3 spans 13 residues. Germline lookup yields CDR1 SGHRS and CDR2 YFSETQ. Full variable domain (remainder filled in from reference TRBV5-1 and TRBJ2-1): KAGVTQTPRYLIKTRGQQVTLSCSPISGHRSVSWYQQTPGQGLQFLFEYFSETQRNKGNFPGRFSGRQFSNSRSEMNVSTLELGDSALYLCASGVPAGSEQFFGPGTRLTVL.

The rearrangement links TRBV13 to TRBJ2-7; TCRdb outputs TRBD1, but without DNA this stays unchecked. Germline CDR1 is PRHDT and CDR2 is FYEKMQ (reference sequence). The CDR3 has 15 amino acids. The CDR3 loop is CASSLKGRKRDEQYF.

The chain recombines TRBV5-1 with TRBJ2-7; TCRdb reports TRBD2, a call that lacks DNA to check it against. The germline V gene encodes CDR1 SGHRS and CDR2 YFSETQ. This CDR3 has 15 amino acids. CDR3 amino acids: CASSLDGGSRYEQYF.

The gene calls are TRBV5-1 and TRBJ2-7; the D gene TCRdb calls, TRBD1, cannot be checked with no DNA. The germline CDR1 and CDR2 sequences are SGHRS and YFSETQ. The CDR3 is 14 amino acids. Here the CDR3 reads CASSLVQGAPEQYF.

The genes are TRBV5-1 and TRBJ2-5; TCRdb indicates TRBD2, and absent DNA this call remains unverified. The germline V gene encodes CDR1 SGHRS and CDR2 YFSETQ. The CDR3 sequence is 17 residues long. CDR3 protein: CASMPLPGGLNRETQYF.

The rearrangement uses TRBV27 and TRBJ1-1; TCRdb selects TRBD1, and the lack of DNA leaves this call unchecked. Germline CDR1 MNHEY, CDR2 SMNVEV (reference sequence). The CDR3 totals 13 residues. CDR3 loop: CASSLGQFSEAFF.

This chain connects TRBV4-3 to TRBJ2-1; the D call from TCRdb, TRBD2, cannot be confirmed without DNA. CDR3 size: 16 residues. Germline V gene lookup returns CDR1 LGHNA and CDR2 YSLEER. The CDR3 is CASSQDRASGSNEQFF.

The chain links TRBV5-1 to TRBJ2-7; TCRdb reports TRBD2, a call that lacks DNA to check it against. In germline, CDR1 is SGHRS, CDR2 YFSETQ. The CDR3 sequence is 13 residues long. CDR3: CASSWTSGNEQYF.

The genes are TRBV29-1 and TRBJ2-7; TCRdb returns TRBD1, unconfirmable since there is no DNA. CDR1 is SQVTM and CDR2 is ANQGSEA in the germline V gene. This CDR3 has 13 amino acids. CDR3 amino acids: CSVEAGTLYEQYF.

The V and J genes are TRBV5-8 and TRBJ2-7. The germline CDR1 and CDR2 sequences are SGHTS and YDEGEE. The CDR3 runs to 12 residues. The CDR3 protein is CASSLDGYEQYF.

The V and J genes are TRBV9 and TRBJ2-1. The CDR3 runs 16 residues. Germline lookup yields CDR1 SGDLS and CDR2 YYNGEE. The CDR3 region is CASSPRGDPTYNEQFF. The full variable domain, its missing parts supplied by reference TRBV9 and TRBJ2-1, is DSGVTQTPKHLITATGQRVTLRCSPRSGDLSVYWYQQSLDQGLQFLIQYYNGEERAKGNILERFSAQQFPDLHSELNLSSLELGDSALYFCASSPRGDPTYNEQFFGPGTRLTVL.

The CDR3 loop is CASSQVPQGNIQYF. The chain has TRBV4-1 and TRBJ2-4; TCRdb's assignment of TRBD1 cannot be checked, as there is no DNA. Per the germline V gene, CDR1 is MGHRA and CDR2 is YSYEKL. The CDR3 loop spans 14 amino acids.

The J gene is TRBJ2-5, the V gene TRBV11-2; TCRdb names TRBD2, which stays unverified in the absence of DNA. The CDR3 is 19 residues long. CDR1 SGHAT and CDR2 FQNNGV come from the germline V gene. Here the CDR3 reads CASSTLPGLAGLSQETQYF. The variable domain in full, completed from reference TRBV11-2 and TRBJ2-5, reads EAGVAQSPRYKIIEKRQSVAFWCNPISGHATLYWYQQILGQGPKLLIQFQNNGVVDDSQLPKDRFSAERLKGVDSTLKIQPAKLEDSAVYLCASSTLPGLAGLSQETQYFGPGTRLLVL.